A selection of T cell receptor beta chains follows, all from one sample in a study of blood T cells in healthy people across ages. TCRdb passed the 5' RACE reads through MiXCR, listing each CDR3 protein once. This sample has approximately 770,000 distinct CDR3 sequences, with roughly 50% found just once. The specimen sequenced was blood. The receptors shown here come from a man aged 30 to 45 in good health. Each CDR3 is given with its conserved first and last residue. A D gene is named only where the DNA matches it firmly. The size of a clone is reported for some rows only, either as once, few or many, or as a class for expanded clones.

>TRBJ1-2|TRBV2|NA|NA
CASSGIWGDYTF
TGTGCCAGCTCCGGTATTTGGGGAGACTACACCTTC
>TRBJ2-3|TRBV6-2/TRBV6-3|TRBD1|NA
CASSYSISTGEPADTQYF
TGTGCTAGCAGTTACTCGATCTCTACAGGGGAACCCGCAGATACGCAGTATTTT
>TRBJ2-3|TRBV6-5|TRBD2|many
CASRSTSGTDTQYF
TGTGCCAGCAGATCCACTAGCGGGACAGATACGCAGTATTTT
>TRBJ2-7|TRBV7-9|NA|few
CASSGRQVGTEQYF
TGTGCCAGCAGCGGGAGACAGGTTGGCACCGAGCAGTACTTC
>TRBJ2-3|TRBV25-1|TRBD1|NA
CASSEKVQGLDTQYF
TGTGCCAGCAGTGAAAAGGTACAGGGGCTCGATACGCAGTATTTT
>TRBJ2-5|TRBV7-9|TRBD2|NA
CASSLFASGEIQETQYF
TGTGCCAGCAGCTTATTTGCTAGCGGAGAGATCCAAGAGACCCAGTACTTC
>TRBJ2-4|TRBV9|NA|few
CASSPEGAGNIQYF
TGTGCCAGCAGTCCCGAGGGAGCGGGAAACATTCAGTACTTC
>TRBJ1-5|TRBV20-1|NA|NA
CSAPSEGFNQPQHF
TGCAGTGCCCCGAGCGAGGGATTCAATCAGCCCCAGCATTTT
>TRBJ2-1|TRBV6-1|NA|NA
CASSEEGSTRAEQFF
TGTGCCAGCAGTGAAGAAGGATCAACGAGGGCTGAGCAGTTCTTC
>TRBJ2-7|TRBV6-5|NA|few
CASRAANSYEQYF
TGTGCCAGCAGGGCGGCCAACTCCTACGAGCAGTACTTC
>TRBJ2-3|TRBV24-1|NA|few
CATTTGNTDTQYF
TGTGCCACCACGACGGGAAACACAGATACGCAGTATTTT
>TRBJ2-6|TRBV7-3|NA|NA
CASSLSEAGANVLTF
TGTGCCAGCAGCTTGTCGGAAGCTGGGGCCAACGTCCTGACTTTC
>TRBJ2-1|TRBV3-1|NA|NA
CASSPIPAYNEQFF
TGTGCCAGCAGCCCCATCCCGGCCTACAATGAGCAGTTCTTC
>TRBJ1-4|TRBV7-3|NA|NA
CASSLSLNEKLFF
TGTGCCAGCAGCTTGTCATTAAATGAAAAACTGTTTTTT
>TRBJ2-7|TRBV7-2|NA|NA
CASSPAPGPHEQYF
TGTGCCAGCAGCCCGGCACCGGGACCCCACGAGCAGTACTTC
>TRBJ1-1|TRBV7-9|NA|NA
CASSLGGRGEAFF
TGTGCCAGCAGCTTAGGGGGACGGGGTGAAGCTTTCTTT
>TRBJ2-5|TRBV20-1|NA|NA
CSARGTPKETQYF
TGCAGTGCTAGAGGGACTCCAAAAGAGACCCAGTACTTC
>TRBJ2-2|TRBV29-1|TRBD2|few
CSVDGSGRDTGELFF
TGCAGCGTTGACGGTAGCGGGAGAGATACCGGGGAGCTGTTTTTT
>TRBJ1-5|TRBV10-3|TRBD1|NA
CAIRSGQGAQPQHF
TGTGCCATCAGATCGGGACAGGGGGCACAGCCCCAGCATTTT
>TRBJ1-1|TRBV12-3/TRBV12-4|NA|NA
CASSLGGPGTEAFF
TGTGCCAGCAGTTTGGGGGGGCCGGGGACTGAAGCTTTCTTT
>TRBJ2-3|TRBV12-3/TRBV12-4|TRBD1|NA
CASSRDRPNTDTQYF
TGTGCCAGCAGCAGGGACAGGCCTAACACAGATACGCAGTATTTT
>TRBJ1-5|TRBV29-1|NA|NA
CSVSVSRTGQPQHF
TGCAGCGTTTCCGTAAGTAGGACGGGACAGCCCCAGCATTTT
>TRBJ1-2|TRBV6-5|NA|few
CASSRGGYGYTF
TGTGCCAGCAGTCGGGGGGGCTATGGCTACACCTTC
>TRBJ1-2|TRBV7-2|TRBD1|NA
CASSWGGQGNYGYTF
TGTGCCAGCAGTTGGGGGGGACAGGGAAACTATGGCTACACCTTC
>TRBJ2-7|TRBV11-2|TRBD1|NA
CASSPGTGGGLRPYEQYF
TGTGCCAGCAGCCCCGGGACAGGGGGCGGATTAAGGCCCTACGAGCAGTACTTC
>TRBJ2-3|TRBV6-6|NA|NA
CASSYEVTGTGDTQYF
TGTGCCAGCAGTTACGAGGTGACAGGAACCGGAGATACGCAGTATTTT
>TRBJ2-1|TRBV11-3|NA|NA
CASSPGGQAYNEQFF
TGTGCCAGCAGCCCGGGGGGACAAGCATACAATGAGCAGTTCTTC
>TRBJ2-5|TRBV5-4|TRBD2|NA
CASSLVGLAGVGEQYF
TGTGCCAGCAGCTTGGTGGGACTAGCGGGAGTGGGAGAGCAGTACTTC
>TRBJ1-2|TRBV4-3|TRBD1|NA
CASSQEPGQGHGYTF
TGCGCCAGCAGCCAAGAACCTGGACAGGGGCATGGCTACACCTTC
>TRBJ2-7|TRBV27|TRBD1|NA
CASSRQGQFGEQYF
TGTGCCAGCAGCCGACAGGGTCAATTCGGAGAGCAGTACTTC
>TRBJ2-1|TRBV7-2|NA|few
CASSLDYGVEQFF
TGTGCCAGCAGTCTTGACTATGGCGTAGAGCAGTTCTTC
>TRBJ2-7|TRBV20-1|TRBD1|NA
CSASPGQGYHEQYF
TGCAGTGCGAGCCCCGGACAGGGGTACCACGAGCAGTACTTC
>TRBJ2-3|TRBV20-1|NA|NA
CSARRYTDTQYF
TGCAGTGCTCGCCGGTACACAGATACGCAGTATTTT
>TRBJ1-2|TRBV14|NA|NA
CASSQETGQYYGYTF
TGTGCCAGCAGCCAAGAGACAGGACAGTACTATGGCTACACCTTC
>TRBJ1-1|TRBV29-1|NA|once
CSVKSRQGWDEAFF
TGCAGCGTTAAAAGCAGGCAGGGGTGGGATGAAGCTTTCTTT
>TRBJ1-2|TRBV9|NA|few
CASSVGVTDGYTF
TGTGCCAGCAGTGTAGGGGTGACGGATGGCTACACCTTC
>TRBJ1-5|TRBV5-8|NA|NA
CASSPGDRGNQPQHF
TGTGCCAGCAGCCCAGGGGATAGGGGCAATCAGCCCCAGCATTTT
>TRBJ2-3|TRBV20-1|NA|many
CSASSESASLSTDTQYF
TGCAGTGCTAGTAGTGAGTCCGCCTCGTTGAGCACAGATACGCAGTATTTT
>TRBJ2-5|TRBV7-9|TRBD1|NA
CASSSRTGGQETQYF
TGTGCCAGCAGCTCACGGACAGGGGGCCAGGAGACCCAGTACTTC
>TRBJ2-1|TRBV27|TRBD2|NA
CASSLIPFREGPNNEQFF
TGTGCCAGCAGTTTAATACCGTTCCGGGAGGGCCCGAACAATGAGCAGTTCTTC
>TRBJ2-7|TRBV6-2/TRBV6-3|NA|NA
CASSYGRLSYEQYF
TGTGCCAGCAGTTACGGTCGGCTCTCCTACGAGCAGTACTTC
>TRBJ2-1|TRBV6-4|TRBD2|few
CASSVTYLAGLFF
TGTGCCAGCAGTGTCACCTACCTAGCGGGACTGTTCTTC
>TRBJ1-1|TRBV7-2|NA|NA
CASSPTGVMNTEAFF
TGTGCCAGCAGCCCAACCGGGGTCATGAACACTGAAGCTTTCTTT
>TRBJ2-1|TRBV7-9|TRBD1|once
CASSADLTGVRYEQFF
TGTGCCAGCAGCGCAGATCTGACAGGGGTCCGTTACGAGCAGTTCTTC
>TRBJ2-1|TRBV2|NA|NA
CASSVRTRSSYNEQFF
TGTGCCAGCAGTGTTCGGACTCGGAGCTCCTACAATGAGCAGTTCTTT
>TRBJ1-5|TRBV6-1|TRBD1|NA
CASTGGNQPQHF
TGTGCTTCCACAGGGGGGAATCAGCCCCAGCATTTT
>TRBJ2-4|TRBV7-2|NA|few
CASSSSENIQYF
TGTGCCAGCTCTTCCAGCGAAAACATTCAGTACTTC
>TRBJ2-5|TRBV28|TRBD1|NA
CASRHPLGQGDDEQYF
TGTGCCAGCAGGCATCCACTGGGGCAGGGGGATGATGAGCAGTACTTC
>TRBJ1-1|TRBV7-2|NA|NA
CASSLVQASEAFF
TGTGCCAGCAGCTTAGTCCAGGCTTCTGAAGCTTTCTTT
>TRBJ2-1|TRBV5-1|NA|few
CASRVQGSYNEQFF
TGCGCCAGCAGGGTACAGGGCTCCTACAATGAGCAGTTCTTC
>TRBJ2-1|TRBV2|TRBD2|NA
CASSEAGPRLAGEQFF
TGTGCCAGCAGTGAAGCGGGGCCCAGACTAGCGGGTGAGCAGTTCTTC
>TRBJ2-5|TRBV7-2|TRBD2|NA
CASSRTSEYWETQYF
TGTGCCAGCAGCCGTACTAGCGAGTATTGGGAGACCCAGTACTTC
>TRBJ2-1|TRBV20-1|NA|NA
CSAQFSSYNEQFF
TGCAGTGCCCAGTTCAGCTCCTACAATGAGCAGTTCTTC
>TRBJ2-7|TRBV5-1|NA|few
CASSLEASNIWEQYF
TGCGCCAGCAGCTTGGAAGCGAGCAACATCTGGGAGCAGTACTTC
>TRBJ2-7|TRBV4-3|NA|NA
CASSQDPRDYEQYF
TGCGCCAGCAGCCAAGATCCACGGGACTACGAGCAGTACTTC